Below, 14 T cell receptor beta chains from the same sample are listed, as sequenced in a study of T-cell reconstitution after alpha-beta-depleted transplantation in children. The TCRbeta library incorporated unique molecular identifiers. TCRdb recomputed calls from the PCR reads with MiXCR, one row per CDR3 protein. The table shows hundreds of thousands of distinct CDR3 sequences, with about a tenth occurring only once. The specimen comprised PBMCs from the stem cell graft donor, sampled from the stem cell graft. The receptors were sampled from a human donor who donated a stem cell graft to a child with acute lymphoblastic leukemia.

The J gene is TRBJ2-1, the V gene TRBV4-2; D is perhaps TRBD1 (5 bases). Germline-derived CDR1 and CDR2 are LGHNA and YNFKEQ. The CDR3 covers 17 residues. V gave up 0 bases and J gave up 0 bases, with 12 bases separating them. Here the CDR3 DNA reads TGTGCCAGCAGCCAAGATCTACAGGCGACCTCCTACAATGAGCAGTTCTTC. Translated: CASSQDLQATSYNEQFF.

This chain connects TRBV7-9 to TRBJ2-7; 9 bases are a match to TRBD1. Germline CDR1 and CDR2: SEHNR and FQNEAQ (reference sequence). V lost 1 base and J lost 2; bases outside the gene matches: 6. The CDR3 totals 16 residues. The DNA for the CDR3 is TGTGCCAGCAGCTTAGGAAGGGGACAGGGTCCCTACGAGCAGTACTTC. Translating gives CASSLGRGQGPYEQYF.

This clonotype was observed a single time. This chain connects TRBV14 to TRBJ1-1; maybe TRBD1 (6 bases). The CDR3 loop spans 16 amino acids. Trimming pared 4 bases from V and 4 bases from J, leaving 19 bases between. From germline, CDR1 is SGHDN and CDR2 FVKESK. In DNA form, the CDR3 reads TGTGCCAGCAGCCCCCTGACAGGAAAAGGATCCACTGAAGCTTTCTTT. Translating gives CASSPLTGKGSTEAFF. Complete variable domain (other parts from reference TRBV14 and TRBJ1-1): EAGVTQFPSHSVIEKGQTVTLRCDPISGHDNLYWYRRVMGKEIKFLLHFVKESKQDESGMPNNRFLAERTGGTYSTLKVQPAELEDSGVYFCASSPLTGKGSTEAFFGQGTRLTVV.

The table lists this clonotype with many counts. The genes are TRBV20-1 and TRBJ2-7; D not certain. Trimming removed 3 bases at V and 1 base at J, with 10 bases between. Germline V gene data show CDR1 as DFQATT and CDR2 as SNEGSKA (reference sequence). The CDR3 totals 13 residues. DNA of the CDR3: TGCAGTGCTAGGTCTGGGTTTTCCTACGAGCAGTACTTC. Amino acid sequence: CSARSGFSYEQYF.

The chain uses TRBV5-6 and TRBJ2-1; 8 bases are a match to TRBD1. Per the germline V gene, CDR1 is SGHDT and CDR2 is YYEEEE. The CDR3 has 14 amino acids. Trimming at V came to 4 bases and at J to 9 bases, leaving 9 bases not matched to a gene. The CDR3 DNA follows: TGTGCCAGCAGCCGACAATCAGGGGGCGGTGAGCAGTTCTTC. It encodes CASSRQSGGGEQFF.

This clonotype was seen a handful of times. The chain joins TRBV12-3 or TRBV12-4 to TRBJ1-1, with a tentative D call TRBD1 (5 bases). V was shortened by 4 bases and J by 4 bases, with 16 bases between the two germline ends. The CDR3 totals 15 residues. The DNA for the CDR3 is TGTGCCAGCAGTTCACAAGCCCCCCAGGGCACTGAAGCTTTCTTT. Its protein product is CASSSQAPQGTEAFF.

DNA of the CDR3: TGTGCCAGCAGAGGTCTTCCGAACACTGAAGCTTTCTTT. This encodes CASRGLPNTEAFF. The chain uses TRBV25-1 and TRBJ1-1; D is unclear. In germline, CDR1 is MGHDK, CDR2 SYGVNS. This CDR3 is built from 13 residues. Trimming pared 6 bases from V and 1 base from J, leaving 9 bases between.

This chain connects TRBV11-1 to TRBJ1-1, with D uncertain. This CDR3 spans 12 amino acids. Trimming removed 6 bases at V and 6 bases at J, with 11 bases between. Germline loops: CDR1 SGHAT, CDR2 FQDESV (reference sequence). The CDR3, as DNA: TGTGCCAGCAGGCCCCCTTTGCCTGAAGCTTTCTTT. Translated, it gives CASRPPLPEAFF.

This clonotype came up many times. The chain links TRBV6-5 to TRBJ1-4; 9 positions agree with TRBD1. V lost 2 bases to trimming and J lost 8 bases; unmatched junction nucleotides: 6. CDR1 is MNHEY and CDR2 is SVGAGI in the germline V gene. This CDR3 is 15 amino acids long. Written as DNA, the CDR3 is TGTGCCAGCAGTTACCCGGGACAGGGAACCGAAAAACTGTTTTTT. Protein product: CASSYPGQGTEKLFF.

The rearrangement uses TRBV11-2 and TRBJ2-7; D not resolved. The CDR3 extends over 14 amino acids. CDR1 is SGHAT, CDR2 FQNNGV, per germline. Trimming took 1 base from V and 7 from J, leaving 14 bases between them. This CDR3 is CASSLGTATREQYF. The CDR3 region has the DNA TGTGCCAGCAGCTTAGGGACCGCAACGAGGGAGCAGTACTTC.

Written as DNA, the CDR3 is TGCGCCAGCAGCCCGGAGTTCCGGAACACTGAAGCTTTCTTT. This encodes CASSPEFRNTEAFF. The chain joins TRBV5-1 to TRBJ1-1; D is unclear. The CDR3 is 14 amino acids. V lost 4 bases and J lost 1, with 11 bases in between. Germline loops: CDR1 SGHRS, CDR2 YFSETQ.

V is TRBV6-1 and J is TRBJ2-3, with no clear D. V was shortened by 3 bases and J by 1 base, with 8 bases between the two germline ends. This CDR3 is built from 14 residues. Per germline, CDR1 MNHNS and CDR2 SASEGT. In nucleotides, the CDR3 is TGTGCCAGCAGTGATTCCGGTGGCACAGATACGCAGTATTTT. Translation gives CASSDSGGTDTQYF.

This clonotype was recorded many times. The CDR3 coding sequence is TGTGCCAGCTCACCATCCGAAGACTATGGCTACACCTTC. Its protein product is CASSPSEDYGYTF. The chain has TRBV18 and TRBJ1-2; unclear D gene. In germline, CDR1 is KGHSH, CDR2 LQKENI. There are 13 residues in the CDR3. V lost 2 bases and J lost 3, with 7 bases in between.

This sequence joins TRBV15 and TRBJ2-7; tentatively, D is TRBD1 (6 bases). CDR1 is LNHNV and CDR2 is YYDKDF in the germline V gene (reference sequence). This CDR3 contains 14 residues. The germline V and J ends were trimmed by 9 bases and 4 bases, with 19 bases remaining between them. The CDR3 protein is CATTPNRDKYEQYF. In DNA form, the CDR3 reads TGTGCCACAACTCCCAACCGGGACAAATACGAGCAGTACTTC.